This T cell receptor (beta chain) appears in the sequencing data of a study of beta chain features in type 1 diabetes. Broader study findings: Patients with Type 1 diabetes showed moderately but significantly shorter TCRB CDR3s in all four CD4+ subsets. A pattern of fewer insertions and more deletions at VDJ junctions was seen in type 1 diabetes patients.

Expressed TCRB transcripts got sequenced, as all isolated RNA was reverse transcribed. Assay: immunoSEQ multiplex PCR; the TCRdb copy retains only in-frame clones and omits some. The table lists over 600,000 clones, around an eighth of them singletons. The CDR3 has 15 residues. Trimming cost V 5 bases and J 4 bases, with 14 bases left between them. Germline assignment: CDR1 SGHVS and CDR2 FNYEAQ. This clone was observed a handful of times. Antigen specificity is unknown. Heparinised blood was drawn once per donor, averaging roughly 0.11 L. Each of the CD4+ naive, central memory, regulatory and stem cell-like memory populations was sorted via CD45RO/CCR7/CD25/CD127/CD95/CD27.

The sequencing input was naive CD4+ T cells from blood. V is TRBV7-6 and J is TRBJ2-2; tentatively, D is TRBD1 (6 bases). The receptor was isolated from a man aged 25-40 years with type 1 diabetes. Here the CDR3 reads CASSGGRVSTGELFF. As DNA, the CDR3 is TGTGCCAGCAGCGGGGGCAGGGTCTCCACCGGGGAGCTGTTTTTT.